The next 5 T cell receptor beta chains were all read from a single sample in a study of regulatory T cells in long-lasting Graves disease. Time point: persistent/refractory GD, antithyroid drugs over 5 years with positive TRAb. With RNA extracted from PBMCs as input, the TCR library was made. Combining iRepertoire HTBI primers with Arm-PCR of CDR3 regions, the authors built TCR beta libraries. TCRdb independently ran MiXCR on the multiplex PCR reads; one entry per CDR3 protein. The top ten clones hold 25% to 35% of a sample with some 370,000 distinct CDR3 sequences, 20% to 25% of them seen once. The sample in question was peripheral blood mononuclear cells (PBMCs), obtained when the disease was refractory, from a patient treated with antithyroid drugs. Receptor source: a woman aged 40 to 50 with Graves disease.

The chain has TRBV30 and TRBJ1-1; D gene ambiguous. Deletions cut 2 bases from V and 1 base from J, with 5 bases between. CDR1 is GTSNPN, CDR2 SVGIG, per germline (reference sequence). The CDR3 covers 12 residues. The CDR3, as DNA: TGTGCCTGGAGTAGTGGGAACACTGAAGCTTTCTTT. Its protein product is CAWSSGNTEAFF.

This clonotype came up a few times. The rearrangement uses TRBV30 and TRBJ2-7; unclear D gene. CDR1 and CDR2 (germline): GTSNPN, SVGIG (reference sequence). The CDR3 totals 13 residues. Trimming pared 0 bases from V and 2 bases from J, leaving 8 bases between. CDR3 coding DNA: TGTGCCTGGAGTGTCTTGAAACCCTACGAGCAGTACTTC. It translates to CAWSVLKPYEQYF. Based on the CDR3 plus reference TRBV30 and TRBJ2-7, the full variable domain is SQTIHQWPATLVQPVGSPLSLECTVEGTSNPNLYWYRQAAGRGLQLLFYSVGIGQISSEVPQNLSASRPQDRQFILSSKKLLLSDSGFYLCAWSVLKPYEQYFGPGTRLTVT.

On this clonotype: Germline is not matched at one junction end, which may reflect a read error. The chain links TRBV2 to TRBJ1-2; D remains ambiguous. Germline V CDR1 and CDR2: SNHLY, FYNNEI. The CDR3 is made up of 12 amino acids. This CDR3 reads CASSENNCGYTF. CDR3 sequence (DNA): TGTGCCAGCAGTGAAAACAACTGTGGCTACACCTTC.

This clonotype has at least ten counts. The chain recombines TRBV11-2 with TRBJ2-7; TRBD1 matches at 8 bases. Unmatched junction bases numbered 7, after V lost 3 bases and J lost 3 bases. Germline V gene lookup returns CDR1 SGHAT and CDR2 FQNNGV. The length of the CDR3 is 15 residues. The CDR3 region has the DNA TGTGCCAGCAGCTTTCTCGACAGGGGAATCTACGAGCAGTACTTC. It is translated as CASSFLDRGIYEQYF.

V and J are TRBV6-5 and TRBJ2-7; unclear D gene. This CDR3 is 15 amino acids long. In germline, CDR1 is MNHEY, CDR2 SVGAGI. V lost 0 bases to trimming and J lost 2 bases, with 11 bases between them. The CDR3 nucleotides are TGTGCCAGCAGTTACTCCTCGCTAGAACCCTACGAGCAGTACTTC. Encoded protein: CASSYSSLEPYEQYF.